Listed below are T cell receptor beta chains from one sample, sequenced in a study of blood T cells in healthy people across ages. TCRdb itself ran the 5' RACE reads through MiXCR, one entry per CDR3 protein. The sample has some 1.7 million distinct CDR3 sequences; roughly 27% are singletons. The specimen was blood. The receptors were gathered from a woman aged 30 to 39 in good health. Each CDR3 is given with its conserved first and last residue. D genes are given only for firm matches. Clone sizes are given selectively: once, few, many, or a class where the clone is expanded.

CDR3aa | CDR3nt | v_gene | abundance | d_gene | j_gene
CASGGVPLNEKLFF | TGTGCCAGCGGAGGCGTGCCGCTTAATGAAAAACTGTTTTTT | TRBV6-5 | . | . | TRBJ1-4
CASSLGQSYDQYF | TGCGCCAGCAGCTTGGGGCAGTCCTACGATCAGTACTTC | TRBV5-1 | few | . | TRBJ2-7
CASTQGPRDIQYF | TGTGCCAGCACCCAGGGGCCCCGCGACATTCAGTACTTC | TRBV12-3/TRBV12-4 | many | . | TRBJ2-4
CANSLTGGNQPQHF | TGTGCCAACAGTCTGACAGGGGGCAATCAGCCCCAGCATTTT | TRBV28 | few | TRBD1 | TRBJ1-5
CSVDRPAGETQYF | TGCAGCGTTGATAGGCCGGCCGGAGAGACCCAGTACTTC | TRBV29-1 | many | . | TRBJ2-5
CASSIRNEQFF | TGTGCCAGCAGTATCCGGAATGAGCAGTTCTTC | TRBV19 | many | . | TRBJ2-1
CASSRGTDWTDTQYF | TGCGCCAGCAGTCGTGGGACAGACTGGACAGATACGCAGTATTTT | TRBV4-1 | few | TRBD1 | TRBJ2-3
CATSRAGVPQETQYF | TGTGCCACCAGCCGAGCGGGGGTACCTCAAGAGACCCAGTACTTC | TRBV15 | many | TRBD2 | TRBJ2-5
CASSLQGRYEQYF | TGTGCCAGCAGCCTACAGGGAAGGTACGAGCAGTACTTC | TRBV7-6 | many | . | TRBJ2-7
CNVARETQYF | TGCAACGTTGCGAGAGAGACCCAGTACTTC | TRBV29-1 | . | . | TRBJ2-5
CSVDGRGGIYTQYF | TGCAGCGTTGATGGGCGGGGGGGCATTTATACGCAGTATTTT | TRBV29-1 | few | TRBD2 | TRBJ2-3
CSASPRRNKIEGYTF | TGCAGTGCTAGTCCACGTCGCAACAAGATCGAAGGCTACACCTTC | TRBV20-1 | few | . | TRBJ1-2
CASSLRDGLSNQPQHF | TGTGCCAGCAGCCTCCGGGACGGCCTTAGCAATCAGCCCCAGCATTTT | TRBV11-2 | once | . | TRBJ1-5
CSARERSSNQPQHF | TGCAGTGCTAGGGAAAGGAGTAGCAATCAGCCCCAGCATTTT | TRBV20-1 | . | . | TRBJ1-5
CASSPIQGTGELFF | TGTGCCAGCAGCCCGATACAGGGCACCGGGGAGCTGTTTTTT | TRBV14 | . | . | TRBJ2-2
CASSLGGDRFSYEQYF | TGCGCCAGCAGCTTGGGGGGAGACAGGTTTTCCTACGAGCAGTACTTC | TRBV5-1 | few | . | TRBJ2-7
CSAWVNEQFF | TGCAGTGCTTGGGTAAATGAGCAGTTCTTC | TRBV20-1 | . | . | TRBJ2-1
CASSSRPGSDYDYTF | TGTGCCAGCAGCTCCCGACCGGGATCCGACTATGACTACACCTTC | TRBV7-2 | few | . | TRBJ1-2
CANTKRGSIRNEQFF | TGCGCCAACACCAAGCGGGGGAGTATTCGCAATGAGCAGTTCTTC | TRBV5-1 | . | TRBD2 | TRBJ2-1
CASSGSRGREQNEQFF | TGCGCCAGCAGCGGTAGTCGGGGGAGGGAGCAAAATGAGCAGTTCTTC | TRBV10-2 | many | TRBD2 | TRBJ2-1
CASTALAGLSYEQYF | TGTGCCAGCACCGCATTAGCGGGTCTTTCCTACGAGCAGTACTTC | TRBV6-5 | many | TRBD2 | TRBJ2-7
CASSSPTEHGYTF | TGTGCCAGCAGCTCTCCGACAGAACATGGCTACACCTTC | TRBV7-9 | many | . | TRBJ1-2
CANSLGTGGVGYGYTF | TGTGCCAACAGCTTAGGGACAGGGGGAGTCGGCTATGGCTACACCTTC | TRBV7-9 | . | TRBD1 | TRBJ1-2
CAWAKITGQGIGTQYF | TGTGCCTGGGCTAAAATAACGGGACAGGGGATAGGGACCCAGTACTTC | TRBV30 | . | TRBD1 | TRBJ2-5
CAVVPSASTDTQYF | TGTGCCGTAGTCCCTAGCGCGAGCACAGATACGCAGTATTTT | TRBV28 | . | . | TRBJ2-3
CSASLGDRSQPQHF | TGCAGTGCTAGCTTGGGGGACAGGAGCCAGCCCCAGCATTTT | TRBV20-1 | . | TRBD1 | TRBJ1-5
CATSDSGRSYEQYF | TGTGCCACCAGTGATTCGGGCCGGTCCTACGAGCAGTACTTC | TRBV24-1 | many | . | TRBJ2-7
CSASLPVPAGYTF | TGCAGTGCTAGTCTGCCGGTGCCGGCGGGCTACACCTTC | TRBV20-1 | many | . | TRBJ1-2
CSARDLAGGEGRDEQFF | TGCAGTGCTAGAGATCTAGCGGGAGGGGAGGGTAGGGATGAGCAGTTCTTC | TRBV20-1 | . | TRBD2 | TRBJ2-1
CATSPGAGLSGYTF | TGTGCCACCAGCCCAGGGGCAGGGCTATCCGGCTACACCTTC | TRBV15 | . | . | TRBJ1-2
CASSRGRGGYTF | TGTGCCAGCAGCAGGGGGCGTGGAGGCTACACCTTC | TRBV21-1 | . | . | TRBJ1-2
CASSGQGRAYGYTF | TGTGCCAGCAGTGGACAGGGGAGGGCCTATGGCTACACCTTC | TRBV2 | few | TRBD1 | TRBJ1-2
CASSPPGLADNVETQYF | TGTGCCAGCTCACCACCGGGGCTAGCGGACAATGTAGAGACCCAGTACTTC | TRBV18 | many | TRBD2 | TRBJ2-5
CASSRGGQAHGYTF | TGTGCCAGCAGCAGAGGGGGACAGGCCCATGGCTACACCTTC | TRBV21-1 | many | . | TRBJ1-2
CASRPGGPRTGELFF | TGTGCCAGCAGACCGGGGGGGCCAAGGACCGGGGAGCTGTTTTTT | TRBV6-6 | . | TRBD2 | TRBJ2-2
CSAEPHPTSREYNEQFF | TGCAGTGCTGAGCCCCACCCGACTAGCCGGGAATACAATGAGCAGTTCTTC | TRBV20-1 | . | TRBD2 | TRBJ2-1
CASSSQRGAGQPQHF | TGTGCCAGCAGCTCGCAACGGGGGGCAGGTCAGCCCCAGCATTTT | TRBV7-2 | . | . | TRBJ1-5
CASSEESLGEQHF | TGTGCCAGCAGTGAAGAGTCCCTCGGCGAGCAGCACTTC | TRBV2 | . | . | TRBJ2-7
CASSAAGTLALNEQFF | TGTGCCAGCAGTGCCGCCGGGACTCTGGCCCTGAATGAGCAGTTCTTC | TRBV27 | . | . | TRBJ2-1
CSASPSGRGTDTQYF | TGCAGTGCTAGCCCCAGCGGGAGGGGCACAGATACGCAGTATTTT | TRBV20-1 | . | TRBD2 | TRBJ2-3
CASSSSLVPDYEQYF | TGTGCCAGCAGTTCTAGCCTCGTTCCCGACTACGAGCAGTACTTC | TRBV12-3/TRBV12-4 | many | . | TRBJ2-7
CASSEKPGRVEAFF | TGTGCCAGCAGTGAGAAACCGGGACGGGTTGAAGCTTTCTTT | TRBV6-1 | . | . | TRBJ1-1
CASSPPTRVDTQYF | TGTGCCAGCTCACCACCAACGCGAGTAGACACGCAGTATTTT | TRBV18 | few | . | TRBJ2-3
CASSGVNEQFF | TGTGCCAGCAGTGGGGTAAATGAGCAGTTCTTC | TRBV2 | . | . | TRBJ2-1
CASSVPGQTFYGYTF | TGTGCCAGCAGTGTTCCGGGACAAACTTTTTATGGCTACACCTTC | TRBV12-3/TRBV12-4 | . | . | TRBJ1-2
CASSPGTGNRAQFF | TGTGCCAGCAGCCCCGGGACAGGGAATAGGGCGCAGTTCTTC | TRBV3-1 | few | TRBD1 | TRBJ2-1
CASGESSGISDEQFF | TGTGCCAGCGGGGAATCTAGCGGGATAAGCGATGAGCAGTTCTTC | TRBV12-3/TRBV12-4 | many | TRBD2 | TRBJ2-1
CASSLGYMLDSQETQYF | TGTGCCAGCAGCTTAGGTTATATGTTGGACAGCCAAGAGACCCAGTACTTC | TRBV7-9 | few | . | TRBJ2-5
CASKTTGYSGNTIYF | TGTGCCAGCAAGACTACAGGGTACTCTGGAAACACCATATATTTT | TRBV6-2/TRBV6-3 | . | . | TRBJ1-3
CASRWTGAGNIQYF | TGTGCCAGCAGGTGGACAGGCGCGGGAAACATTCAGTACTTC | TRBV12-3/TRBV12-4 | few | TRBD1 | TRBJ2-4
CASSLDNNNYEQYF | TGTGCCAGCAGCCTCGACAATAATAACTACGAGCAGTACTTC | TRBV14 | . | . | TRBJ2-7
CASSPLGPFSYEQYF | TGTGCCAGCTCCCCCCTAGGACCCTTCTCCTACGAGCAGTACTTC | TRBV3-1 | few | . | TRBJ2-7
CASSIAGGPRGTQYF | TGTGCCAGCAGTATAGCGGGAGGGCCGAGGGGAACGCAGTATTTT | TRBV12-3/TRBV12-4 | . | TRBD2 | TRBJ2-3
CASSRGGSAGGQNEQFF | TGTGCCAGCAGCCGAGGGGGCAGCGCGGGGGGTCAAAATGAGCAGTTCTTC | TRBV4-2 | . | . | TRBJ2-1
CSARFDIWAEKLFF | TGCAGTGCTAGGTTTGACATCTGGGCTGAAAAACTGTTTTTT | TRBV20-1 | . | . | TRBJ1-4
CASSPTLGQESTDTQYF | TGCGCCAGCAGTCCAACTCTTGGACAGGAAAGCACAGATACGCAGTATTTT | TRBV4-1 | many | TRBD1 | TRBJ2-3
CASSQDPLAGGPGCEQYF | TGCGCCAGCAGCCAAGATCCCCTAGCGGGAGGGCCAGGGTGCGAGCAGTACTTC | TRBV4-3 | many | TRBD2 | TRBJ2-7
CASSVVGGFYNSPLHF | TGTGCCAGCAGCGTTGTTGGGGGTTTCTATAATTCACCCCTCCACTTT | TRBV5-5 | few | . | TRBJ1-6